These 26 T cell receptor beta chains were sequenced from one sample in a study of identical twins. In TCRdb, the 5' RACE reads were re-called with MiXCR into one record per CDR3 protein. The sample consists of approximately 620,000 distinct CDR3 sequences, about 9.4% of them appearing once. The sample was also reused in another study, on yellow fever vaccine responses in identical twins.

Sequencing was carried out using PBMCs. The receptors stem from a woman aged 18-35 years in good health.

There are many counts of this clonotype. This chain links TRBV12-3 or TRBV12-4 with TRBJ2-1; D gene unclear. The V end was cut by 4 bases, the J end by 4 bases, with 17 bases between. The CDR3 has 16 residues. The CDR3 region has the DNA TGTGCCAGCAGTTCCCCCGGCGCCTTGGGGTACAATGAGCAGTTCTTC. Its translation is CASSSPGALGYNEQFF.

The rearrangement joins TRBV11-2 to TRBJ2-5, with TRBD2 matching over 7 bases. CDR1 is SGHAT, CDR2 FQNNGV, per germline. The V segment lost 3 bases and the J segment 5 bases; nucleotides outside the gene matches: 9. CDR3 size: 15 residues. The CDR3 bases are TGTGCCAGCAGCTTGGAATTACTAGCGTTGGAGACCCAGTACTTC. The encoded protein is CASSLELLALETQYF.

V gene TRBV29-1 combines with J gene TRBJ2-7; 10 bases are a match to TRBD2. The CDR3 is 16 amino acids. J was trimmed by 7 bases and V by 2 bases; bases with no gene match: 14. The V gene's germline CDR1 is SQVTM and CDR2 ANQGSEA. CDR3 bases: TGCAGCGTTGAACTAGCGGGAGCTCTGTTCTCTGGAGAGCAGTACTTC. It translates to CSVELAGALFSGEQYF.

There are a few counts of this clonotype. The chain combines TRBV20-1 with TRBJ2-2; D is ambiguous. The germline V gene encodes CDR1 DFQATT and CDR2 SNEGSKA (reference sequence). CDR3 length equals 13 residues. V gave up 2 bases and J gave up 4 bases, with 8 bases separating them. CDR3 sequence: CSARNFFTGELFF. DNA of the CDR3: TGCAGTGCTAGAAACTTTTTCACCGGGGAGCTGTTTTTT.

The chain carries TRBV6-2 or TRBV6-3 and TRBJ2-7, with D perhaps TRBD2 (6 bases). Between the trimmed V and J ends, which lost 7 bases and 0 bases, there was a span of 13 bases. Germline V gives CDR1 MNHEY, CDR2 SVGEGT. The CDR3 has 14 amino acids. CDR3 residues: CASTGGTVSYEQYF. In nucleotides, the CDR3 is TGTGCCAGCACGGGCGGGACGGTCTCCTACGAGCAGTACTTC.

There are many counts of this clonotype. The chain employs TRBV29-1 and TRBJ2-1; TRBD2 matches 8 bases. The CDR3 has 15 amino acids. Germline trimming cut 7 bases from V and 1 base from J; bases unmatched to any gene: 9. CDR1 and CDR2 from the germline V gene are SQVTM and ANQGSEA. As DNA, the CDR3 is TGCAGCGGGAAGAGCGGGAGCTGGTCCTACAATGAGCAGTTCTTC. Encoded protein: CSGKSGSWSYNEQFF.

This clonotype appeared a few times. The chain uses TRBV7-3 and TRBJ2-7, with 8 nucleotides matching TRBD2. The CDR3 has 15 amino acids. V lost 5 bases, J lost 3 bases, and 9 bases stayed unmatched. CDR1 SGHTA and CDR2 FQGTGA come from the germline V gene. The chain's CDR3 is CASSPLGSGDYEQYF. The CDR3 DNA sequence: TGTGCCAGCAGCCCACTGGGTAGCGGGGACTACGAGCAGTACTTC. Based on the CDR3 plus reference TRBV7-3 and TRBJ2-7, the full variable domain is GAGVSQTPSNKVTEKGKYVELRCDPISGHTALYWYRQSLGQGPEFLIYFQGTGAADDSGLPNDRFFAVRPEGSVSTLKIQRTERGDSAVYLCASSPLGSGDYEQYFGPGTRLTVT.

This clonotype was seen repeatedly, ten times or more. This chain joins TRBV12-3 or TRBV12-4 and TRBJ2-3, with a possible D match to TRBD1 (5 bases). The CDR3 has 15 residues. The V end was cut by 5 bases, the J end by 0 bases, with 12 bases between. CDR3 residues: CASSQGESSTDTQYF. In DNA, the CDR3 is TGTGCCAGCAGTCAAGGGGAATCTAGCACAGATACGCAGTATTTT.

Ten or more counts support this clonotype. The chain has TRBV12-3 or TRBV12-4 and TRBJ2-1; 9 bases are a match to TRBD2. The V segment lost 2 bases and the J segment 4 bases; nucleotides outside the gene matches: 3. The CDR3 is 15 amino acids. CDR3 bases: TGTGCCAGCAGTTTAATGGCGGGAGGGTACAATGAGCAGTTCTTC. As protein: CASSLMAGGYNEQFF.

This chain joins TRBV27 and TRBJ2-7, with D uncertain. The CDR3 spans 14 residues. The V and J ends lost 6 bases and 4 bases respectively, with 16 bases between them. Germline V lookup: CDR1 MNHEY, CDR2 SMNVEV (reference sequence). CDR3 coding DNA: TGTGCCAGCAGCCACCTCGACGGGCCTTACGAGCAGTACTTC. Translation gives CASSHLDGPYEQYF.

This clonotype was counted between two and nine times. The chain couples TRBV20-1 to TRBJ2-2; D may correspond to TRBD1 or TRBD2 (6 bases each). Looked up from germline, CDR1 is DFQATT and CDR2 is SNEGSKA (reference sequence). The CDR3 extends over 16 amino acids. Trimming cost V 6 bases and J 2 bases, with 19 bases left between them. CDR3 loop: CSAELRGARNTGELFF. In DNA form, the CDR3 reads TGCAGTGCGGAGCTGAGGGGGGCCCGCAACACCGGGGAGCTGTTTTTT.

The V gene is TRBV7-9, the J gene TRBJ2-2; unclear D gene. The CDR3 loop spans 12 amino acids. Germline values: CDR1 SEHNR, CDR2 FQNEAQ (reference sequence). Trimming stripped 5 bases from V and 3 bases from J, with 4 bases between. For the CDR3, the DNA is TGTGCCAGCAGCACGGACACCGGGGAGCTGTTTTTT. Translating gives CASSTDTGELFF.

This clonotype showed up just a few times. The chain links TRBV7-9 to TRBJ1-2, with D possibly being TRBD1 (6 bases). This CDR3 is built from 15 residues. Trimming removed 4 bases at V and 0 bases at J, with 12 bases between. Looked up from germline, CDR1 is SEHNR and CDR2 is FQNEAQ (reference sequence). CDR3 sequence reads: CASSSADRPNYGYTF. As DNA, the CDR3 is TGTGCCAGCAGCTCTGCCGACAGGCCTAACTATGGCTACACCTTC.

This clonotype was seen a handful of times. The chain couples TRBV27 to TRBJ1-1; 7 nucleotides match TRBD1. The V and J ends lost 4 bases and 10 bases, in that order; junction bases with no gene match: 9. The CDR3 loop spans 13 amino acids. Germline V gene data show CDR1 as MNHEY and CDR2 as SMNVEV (reference sequence). CDR3 nucleotide sequence: TGTGCCAGCAGTTATTTGGCGGGACAGATAGCTTTCTTT. Translating gives CASSYLAGQIAFF.

This clonotype was seen many times. The V and J genes are TRBV19 and TRBJ2-3; D possibly matches TRBD1 or TRBD2 (6 bases each). Germline CDR1 LNHDA, CDR2 SQIVND (reference sequence). The CDR3 loop spans 15 amino acids. The V end was cut by 4 bases, the J end by 5 bases, with 16 bases between. The CDR3 DNA reads TGTGCCAGTAGTAATGTTTGGACAGCGGGAGATACGCAGTATTTT. Translating gives CASSNVWTAGDTQYF.

This clonotype was seen a handful of times. This sequence joins TRBV7-8 and TRBJ2-1; 9 nucleotides agree with TRBD2. Germline V CDR1 and CDR2: SGHVS, FQNEAQ. V was clipped by 1 base and J by 6 bases; unmatched bases: 19. The CDR3 length is 20 residues. CDR3 protein: CASSLGGFKREVSGINEQFF. The CDR3 DNA sequence: TGTGCCAGCAGCTTAGGCGGTTTTAAGCGGGAGGTCTCGGGGATCAATGAGCAGTTCTTC. The whole variable domain, filled in from reference TRBV7-8 and TRBJ2-1, reads GAGVSQSPRYKVAKRGQDVALRCDPISGHVSLFWYQQALGQGPEFLTYFQNEAQLDKSGLPSDRFFAERPEGSVSTLKIQRTQQEDSAVYLCASSLGGFKREVSGINEQFFGPGTRLTVL.

This clonotype came up a few times. This rearrangement joins TRBV4-3 to TRBJ2-4, with 9 bases matching TRBD1. J gave up 11 bases and V 0 bases, and 11 bases lay outside the gene matches. The CDR3 is made up of 16 amino acids. The germline CDR1 and CDR2 sequences are LGHNA and YSLEER. The CDR3 region is CASSQDTQGAGAVQYF. CDR3 bases: TGCGCCAGCAGCCAAGACACACAGGGGGCTGGGGCGGTTCAGTACTTC.

The chain couples TRBV6-5 to TRBJ2-7; perhaps D is TRBD1 or TRBD2 (7 bases each). Germline CDR1 MNHEY, CDR2 SVGAGI. The CDR3 is 16 amino acids. Trimming took 1 base from V and 3 from J, leaving 16 bases between them. The CDR3 bases are TGTGCCAGCAGTTACTTGATCCAGGGGGGGGACTACGAGCAGTACTTC. This translates into CASSYLIQGGDYEQYF.

As DNA, the CDR3 is TGTGCCAGCTCAGCCGGACAGGGGAGGGTTTCACCCCTCCACTTT. Translation gives CASSAGQGRVSPLHF. The rearrangement uses TRBV18 and TRBJ1-6, with 9 bases aligning to TRBD1. The CDR3 is 15 amino acids. V dropped 5 bases and J dropped 9; count of bases not matched to a gene: 8. Germline V CDR1 and CDR2: KGHSH, LQKENI.

This clonotype was counted only a few times. V usage is TRBV7-9 and J usage is TRBJ2-7, with TRBD2 identical over 7 bases. The CDR3 totals 14 residues. J was trimmed by 3 bases and V by 4 bases; bases with no gene match: 6. Germline V gene sequence: CDR1 SEHNR, CDR2 FQNEAQ (reference sequence). The chain's CDR3 is CASSWGGVGYEQYF. The CDR3 DNA reads TGTGCCAGCAGCTGGGGGGGGGTCGGCTACGAGCAGTACTTC.

This clonotype was counted only a few times. V and J are TRBV28 and TRBJ2-7; 11 bases line up with TRBD1. The CDR3 length is 15 residues. V gave up 8 bases and J gave up 3 bases; unmatched junction bases: 9. CDR1 is MDHEN, CDR2 SYDVKM, per germline. The CDR3 sequence is CASLESGTGGYEQYF. In DNA form, the CDR3 reads TGTGCCAGCCTTGAGTCCGGGACAGGGGGCTACGAGCAGTACTTC.

In its sample, this clonotype was seen a few times. The chain uses TRBV28 and TRBJ2-7; 9 bases line up with TRBD2. CDR3 length equals 14 residues. Germline V gene sequence: CDR1 MDHEN, CDR2 SYDVKM. Trimming cost V 7 bases and J 4 bases; bases outside gene matches: 8. CDR3 residues: CASTPAGGGYEQYF. In DNA, the CDR3 is TGTGCCAGCACACCCGCGGGGGGGGGTTACGAGCAGTACTTC.

This clonotype occurred many times. This chain uses TRBV12-3 or TRBV12-4 with TRBJ2-1, with D possibly TRBD1 on 5 matching bases. The CDR3 length is 12 residues. V lost 2 bases, J lost 6 bases, and 5 bases lay in between. The DNA of the CDR3 is TGTGCCAGCAGTTTACAGGGCAATGAGCAGTTCTTC. Translation gives CASSLQGNEQFF.

V is TRBV27 and J is TRBJ2-3; unclear D gene. The CDR3 covers 13 residues. Germline V gives CDR1 MNHEY, CDR2 SMNVEV (reference sequence). The ends were cut back, 5 bases at V and 4 bases at J, with 10 bases in the middle. The CDR3 sequence is CASSPEWADTQYF. CDR3 coding DNA: TGTGCCAGCAGTCCAGAGTGGGCAGATACGCAGTATTTT.

V and J are TRBV12-3 or TRBV12-4 and TRBJ1-2; D gene unclear. This CDR3 has 15 residues. V was shortened by 0 bases and J by 0 bases, with 8 bases between the two germline ends. CDR3 amino acids: CASSLALGSNYGYTF. CDR3 bases: TGTGCCAGCAGTTTAGCTCTGGGCTCTAACTATGGCTACACCTTC.

The chain recombines TRBV6-2 or TRBV6-3 with TRBJ2-1; TRBD2 aligns across 10 bases. The CDR3 extends over 17 amino acids. Germline V CDR1 and CDR2: MNHEY, SVGEGT. Trimming took 4 bases from V and 5 from J; bases not matched to a gene: 11. The CDR3 spells CASSFLGAGGPNNEQFF. As DNA, the CDR3 is TGTGCCAGCAGTTTCCTCGGAGCGGGAGGGCCTAACAATGAGCAGTTCTTC.